Listed below are T cell receptor beta chains from one sample, sequenced in a study of glioma-infiltrating T cells after dendritic cell vaccination. This table comes from immunoSEQ multiplex PCR, and its TCRdb copy is limited to in-frame clones, with some not included. This repertoire shows about 64,000 clones, around nine tenths found once; its top ten account for 11%. The sequenced sample was blood, obtained after dendritic cell vaccination. The receptors come from a human donor with glioblastoma. CDR3s include the opening cysteine and the closing phenylalanine or tryptophan. The order of the fields is J gene, V gene, D gene, clone size, CDR3 protein, CDR3 DNA. A D gene is named only where the DNA matches it firmly. Part of the rows lack a size; the others show once, few, many or a class for expanded clones.

j_call: TRBJ2-5; v_call: TRBV9; d_call: NA; clone_size: NA; cdr3_aa: CASSDDSGPRPSTQYF; cdr3_nt: TGTGCCAGCAGCGATGATAGCGGTCCCCGTCCTTCCACCCAGTACTTC
j_call: TRBJ2-4; v_call: TRBV2; d_call: TRBD2; clone_size: NA; cdr3_aa: CASILAGAKNIQYF; cdr3_nt: TGTGCCAGCATACTAGCGGGAGCCAAAAACATTCAGTACTTC
j_call: TRBJ1-6; v_call: TRBV7-2; d_call: NA; clone_size: NA; cdr3_aa: CASSLAPLSSYNSPLHF; cdr3_nt: TGTGCCAGCAGCTTAGCGCCCCTTAGCTCCTATAATTCACCCCTCCACTTT
j_call: TRBJ2-1; v_call: TRBV4-2; d_call: NA; clone_size: once; cdr3_aa: CASSQDRLGASLGGGNEQFF; cdr3_nt: TGTGCCAGCAGCCAAGATCGGTTGGGGGCAAGCCTTGGGGGGGGCAATGAGCAGTTCTTC
j_call: TRBJ2-3; v_call: TRBV2; d_call: TRBD2; clone_size: NA; cdr3_aa: CASSERSSGGTDTQYF; cdr3_nt: TGTGCCAGCAGTGAACGGTCTAGCGGGGGGACAGATACGCAGTATTTT
j_call: TRBJ1-6; v_call: TRBV14; d_call: NA; clone_size: NA; cdr3_aa: CASSQMGQTDSPLHF; cdr3_nt: TGTGCCAGCAGCCAAATGGGCCAGACAGACTCACCCCTCCACTTT
j_call: TRBJ2-7; v_call: TRBV27; d_call: TRBD1; clone_size: few; cdr3_aa: CASSPRRTGTYEQYF; cdr3_nt: TGTGCCAGCAGTCCCCGGCGGACAGGGACCTACGAGCAGTACTTC
j_call: TRBJ2-7; v_call: TRBV29-1; d_call: TRBD2; clone_size: NA; cdr3_aa: CSVESAGEGEQYF; cdr3_nt: TGCAGCGTTGAATCGGCGGGAGAGGGCGAGCAGTACTTC
j_call: TRBJ2-5; v_call: TRBV7-3; d_call: NA; clone_size: NA; cdr3_aa: CASSPWPEEETQYF; cdr3_nt: TGTGCCAGCAGCCCGTGGCCGGAGGAAGAGACCCAGTACTTC
j_call: TRBJ2-4; v_call: TRBV25-1; d_call: TRBD1; clone_size: NA; cdr3_aa: CASSGQGLGKNIQYF; cdr3_nt: TGTGCCAGCAGTGGACAGGGTTTGGGCAAAAACATTCAGTACTTC
j_call: TRBJ1-3; v_call: TRBV6-6; d_call: NA; clone_size: once; cdr3_aa: CASSPTGNTIYF; cdr3_nt: TGTGCCAGCAGCCCAACTGGAAACACCATATATTTT
j_call: TRBJ1-4; v_call: TRBV6-6; d_call: NA; clone_size: NA; cdr3_aa: CASQPRSGATNEKLFF; cdr3_nt: TGTGCCAGTCAACCGCGCTCAGGGGCAACTAATGAAAAACTGTTTTTT
j_call: TRBJ1-3; v_call: TRBV6-1; d_call: NA; clone_size: NA; cdr3_aa: CASSVGQLSGNTIYF; cdr3_nt: TGTGCCAGCAGTGTTGGGCAGCTCTCTGGAAACACCATATATTTT
j_call: TRBJ2-1; v_call: TRBV7-2; d_call: NA; clone_size: NA; cdr3_aa: CASSFQGSGYNEQFF; cdr3_nt: TGTGCCAGCAGCTTTCAGGGGTCAGGATACAATGAGCAGTTCTTC
j_call: TRBJ2-5; v_call: TRBV19; d_call: NA; clone_size: once; cdr3_aa: CASSIGGSQETQYF; cdr3_nt: TGTGCCAGTAGTATCGGAGGAAGTCAAGAGACCCAGTACTTC
j_call: TRBJ2-1; v_call: TRBV5-4; d_call: NA; clone_size: NA; cdr3_aa: CASSLGSGSWDEQFF; cdr3_nt: TGTGCCAGCAGTCTGGGGAGCGGGTCCTGGGATGAGCAGTTCTTC
j_call: TRBJ2-7; v_call: TRBV6-1; d_call: NA; clone_size: NA; cdr3_aa: CASSEFPGIGEQYF; cdr3_nt: TGTGCCAGCAGTGAATTTCCGGGGATAGGCGAGCAGTACTTC
j_call: TRBJ1-1; v_call: TRBV30; d_call: TRBD1; clone_size: NA; cdr3_aa: CAWRVGQGEAFF; cdr3_nt: TGTGCCTGGAGAGTGGGACAGGGTGAAGCTTTCTTT
j_call: TRBJ1-1; v_call: TRBV7-8; d_call: NA; clone_size: few; cdr3_aa: CASRPRAMRGAFF; cdr3_nt: TGTGCCAGCAGACCTAGAGCCATGCGGGGAGCTTTCTTT
j_call: TRBJ2-7; v_call: TRBV10-2; d_call: NA; clone_size: NA; cdr3_aa: CASSDLPGNGYEQYF; cdr3_nt: TGCGCCAGCAGTGATCTGCCAGGGAACGGCTACGAGCAGTACTTC
j_call: TRBJ1-1; v_call: TRBV27; d_call: NA; clone_size: once; cdr3_aa: CASSFTPPLKAFF; cdr3_nt: TGTGCCAGCAGTTTTACCCCCCCACTCAAAGCTTTCTTT
j_call: TRBJ1-1; v_call: TRBV7-2; d_call: NA; clone_size: NA; cdr3_aa: CASSLDRRPEAFF; cdr3_nt: TGTGCCAGCAGCTTAGACAGAAGGCCTGAAGCTTTCTTT
j_call: TRBJ1-4; v_call: TRBV18; d_call: NA; clone_size: NA; cdr3_aa: CASSPRSNEKLFF; cdr3_nt: TGTGCCAGCTCACCGCGATCTAATGAAAAACTGTTTTTT
j_call: TRBJ2-5; v_call: TRBV11-2; d_call: NA; clone_size: once; cdr3_aa: CASSSKGGERETQYF; cdr3_nt: TGTGCCAGCAGCTCCAAGGGGGGGGAACGAGAGACCCAGTACTTC
j_call: TRBJ2-1; v_call: TRBV4-3; d_call: TRBD2; clone_size: few; cdr3_aa: CASSQTGTRNYNEQFF; cdr3_nt: TGCGCCAGCAGCCAGACCGGGACTAGAAACTACAATGAGCAGTTCTTC
j_call: TRBJ2-1; v_call: TRBV7-7; d_call: TRBD2; clone_size: NA; cdr3_aa: CASSFAGGTEGEQFF; cdr3_nt: TGTGCCAGCAGCTTTGCGGGGGGGACCGAAGGTGAGCAGTTCTTC
j_call: TRBJ1-1; v_call: TRBV5-6; d_call: TRBD1; clone_size: NA; cdr3_aa: CASSLGAGTGYTEAFF; cdr3_nt: TGTGCCAGCAGCTTAGGGGCCGGGACAGGGTACACTGAAGCTTTCTTT
j_call: TRBJ2-7; v_call: TRBV2; d_call: TRBD1; clone_size: NA; cdr3_aa: CASSRGQPTYEQYF; cdr3_nt: TGTGCCAGCAGTAGGGGACAGCCGACCTACGAGCAGTACTTC
j_call: TRBJ2-7; v_call: TRBV2; d_call: NA; clone_size: NA; cdr3_aa: CASKRQEIPTSYEQYF; cdr3_nt: TGTGCCAGCAAGAGACAGGAGATCCCTACGAGCTACGAGCAGTACTTC
j_call: TRBJ2-1; v_call: TRBV11-2; d_call: TRBD1; clone_size: NA; cdr3_aa: CASSPPTGRDEQFF; cdr3_nt: TGTGCCAGCAGCCCCCCGACAGGGCGGGATGAGCAGTTCTTC
j_call: TRBJ2-5; v_call: TRBV5-1; d_call: TRBD2; clone_size: NA; cdr3_aa: CASSSGARGAQETQYF; cdr3_nt: TGCGCCAGCAGTTCGGGGGCGCGGGGGGCACAAGAGACCCAGTACTTC